This T cell receptor (beta chain) stems from a study of shared clonotypes between healthy human individuals. Profiled with immunoSEQ multiplex PCR; TCRdb holds only in-frame clones, not every one. The sample comprises some 2.4 million clones, 93% of which are singletons, and about 0.38% rests with the top ten. Trimming cost V 4 bases and J 3 bases, with 13 bases left between them. This CDR3 comprises 14 residues. Germline V gene sequence: CDR1 ENHRY, CDR2 SYGVKD. This sequence originates from a man younger than 30 in good health. Some clones in this sample may be carry-over from other donors' samples. Sequencing used naive CD4+ T cells from PBMCs. As for subset: CD45RA+ positively selected. The chain uses TRBV10-3 and TRBJ2-7, with D possibly TRBD2 on 5 matching bases. Here the CDR3 DNA reads TGTGCCATCAGTGCCGGGGAAAACAGCTACGAGCAGTACTTC. This translates into CAISAGENSYEQYF.